This T cell receptor beta chain was found in a study of long-term antiretroviral therapy in people with HIV. Samples were assayed with immunoSEQ v3.0 at survey level. The data were produced by immunoSEQ multiplex PCR, yet TCRdb's version contains in-frame clones alone and is incomplete. This table holds about 28,000 clones, 75% to 90% found once. The CDR3 length is 13 residues. The germline CDR1 and CDR2 sequences are SGHRS and YFSETQ. The V end was cut by 0 bases, the J end by 3 bases, with 7 bases between. This chain links TRBV5-1 with TRBJ2-7; D possibly corresponds to TRBD1 (6 bases). The sequence was collected from a man between 50 and 59 years old with HIV. The sample here was unsorted PBMCs, taken 3.2 years before starting antiretroviral therapy. The CDR3 DNA reads TGCGCCAGCAGCTTGGCACAGGGCTACGAGCAGTACTTC. Encoded protein: CASSLAQGYEQYF.